This T cell receptor beta chain was sequenced in a study of T cell clonality in common variable immunodeficiency. Study conclusions and caveats: In common variable immunodeficiency, TCR beta chains reportedly carried fewer deletions and N-nucleotide insertions. CVID subjects shared fewer TCRbeta clones than healthy controls did.

Produced via immunoSEQ multiplex PCR; TCRdb's table is partial and in-frame only. The specimen has roughly 40,000 clones, none found just once. Looked up from germline, CDR1 is SGHDN and CDR2 is FVKESK. V shed 3 bases and J shed 9 bases, with 12 bases lying between them. The CDR3 spans 14 residues. In its sample, this clone was seen many times. No antigen is known for it. Coverage ceases 3 residues before the CDR3 finishes, and the germline J gene fills in the end. The specimen was peripheral blood mononuclear cells. The chain has TRBV14 and TRBJ1-6, with D uncertain. The receptor was derived from a person between 18 and 70 years old in good health. The CDR3 is CASSHPGIGSPLHF. Incomplete CDR3 DNA: TGTGCCAGCAGCCATCCGGGGATCGGTTCACCC.